These 8 T cell receptor beta chains share one sample of origin, sequenced in a study of technical replicates of blood from several donors. Profiled with immunoSEQ multiplex PCR; TCRdb holds only in-frame clones, not every one. The sample lists more than 45,000 clones, 75% to 95% occurring once. The specimen sequenced was PBMCs. The receptors stem from a human donor in good health. Some clones in this sample may be carry-over from other donors' samples.

The CDR3 is CASSSDRNTEAFF. The CDR3 coding sequence is TGTGCCAGCAGTTCGGACAGGAACACTGAAGCTTTCTTT. The chain links TRBV6-4 to TRBJ1-1; possibly TRBD1 for D (6 bases). The length of the CDR3 is 13 residues. Germline CDR1 is MRHNA and CDR2 is SNTAGT. V lost 5 bases, J lost 1 base, and 8 bases lay in between.

The V call is TRBV7-6, the J call TRBJ2-7; D remains ambiguous. The CDR3 contains 12 residues. The germline V gene encodes CDR1 SGHVS and CDR2 FNYEAQ. Trimming left V 2 bases short and J 5 bases short, with 7 bases between. The CDR3 sequence: CASSLLEDEQYF. The CDR3 region has the DNA TGTGCCAGCAGCTTACTTGAGGACGAGCAGTACTTC.

The V call is TRBV18, the J call TRBJ2-3; 7 bases match TRBD2. CDR3 length: 14 amino acids. The trim removed 4 bases at V and 2 bases at J, leaving 3 bases unmatched. Germline V gene sequence: CDR1 KGHSH, CDR2 LQKENI. CDR3 nucleotide sequence: TGTGCCAGCTCACGGCGGGAGCCCACAGATACGCAGTATTTT. This encodes CASSRREPTDTQYF. Combining the CDR3 with reference TRBV18 and TRBJ2-3 gives the whole variable domain NAGVMQNPRHLVRRRGQEARLRCSPMKGHSHVYWYRQLPEEGLKFMVYLQKENIIDESGMPKERFSAEFPKEGPSILRIQQVVRGDSAAYFCASSRREPTDTQYFGPGTRLTVL.

This chain joins TRBV5-1 and TRBJ2-2, with D unclear. Germline-derived CDR1 and CDR2 are SGHRS and YFSETQ. There are 14 residues in the CDR3. Trimming shortened V by 6 bases and J by 5 bases, and 14 bases separated the two germline ends. The CDR3 nucleotides read TGCGCCAGCATCGCGGATGGCGAGACCGGGGAGCTGTTTTTT. Amino acids: CASIADGETGELFF.

This clone was found once. The V call is TRBV7-2, the J call TRBJ2-7; 11 positions match TRBD2. The junction had 7 bases not matched to a gene; V was cut back by 5 bases and J by 4 bases. The CDR3 is 15 amino acids. Germline CDR1 is SGHTA and CDR2 is FQGNSA. Written as DNA, the CDR3 is TGTGCCAGCAGCCAACAACCTAGCGGGAGGTACGAGCAGTACTTC. Its protein product is CASSQQPSGRYEQYF. Using reference TRBV7-2 and TRBJ2-7 for the parts outside the CDR3, the full variable domain is GAGVSQSPSNKVTEKGKDVELRCDPISGHTALYWYRQSLGQGLEFLIYFQGNSAPDKSGLPSDRFSAERTGGSVSTLTIQRTQQEDSAVYLCASSQQPSGRYEQYFGPGTRLTVT.

This chain joins TRBV19 and TRBJ2-7, with D maybe TRBD1 (6 bases). The CDR3 has 14 amino acids. Deletions cut 5 bases from V and 3 bases from J, with 14 bases between. The germline CDR1 and CDR2 sequences are LNHDA and SQIVND (reference sequence). CDR3 sequence (DNA): TGTGCCAGTAGTCCCCCGGGACAAGGCTACGAGCAGTACTTC. Protein sequence: CASSPPGQGYEQYF.

V gene TRBV27 combines with J gene TRBJ2-5, with TRBD2 matching over 10 bases. Per germline, CDR1 MNHEY and CDR2 SMNVEV (reference sequence). The length of the CDR3 is 15 residues. Trimming removed 7 bases from V and 2 bases from J; junction bases left unmatched: 7. The CDR3 nucleotides read TGTGCCAGCACCCTTAGCGGGGGGTGGCAAGAGACCCAGTACTTC. Amino acids: CASTLSGGWQETQYF.

The rearrangement links TRBV18 to TRBJ1-1, with 7 bases matching TRBD1. V was pared by 3 bases and J by 6 bases, with 7 bases of the junction left unmatched. This CDR3 is built from 14 residues. Germline loops: CDR1 KGHSH, CDR2 LQKENI. CDR3 nucleotide sequence: TGTGCCAGCTCACCGACAGGGAGGTTCGCTGAAGCTTTCTTT. Amino acids: CASSPTGRFAEAFF.